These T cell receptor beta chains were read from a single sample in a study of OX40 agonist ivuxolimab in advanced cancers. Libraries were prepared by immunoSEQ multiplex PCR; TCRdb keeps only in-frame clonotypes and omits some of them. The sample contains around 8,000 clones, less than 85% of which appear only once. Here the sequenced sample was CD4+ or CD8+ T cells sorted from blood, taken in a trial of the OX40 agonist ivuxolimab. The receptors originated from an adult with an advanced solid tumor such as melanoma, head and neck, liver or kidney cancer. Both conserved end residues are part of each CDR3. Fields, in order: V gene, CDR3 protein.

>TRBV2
CARIGQWATEAFF
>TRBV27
CASSPMLSRAYEQYF
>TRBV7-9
CASSTPGQEQYF
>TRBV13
CASSPPGGTGDHNEQFF
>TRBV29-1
CSVEGTGGIYEQYF
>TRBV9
CASSGQGGDNSPLHF
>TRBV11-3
CASSGGVGTDTQYF
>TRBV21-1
CASSKDKGGNDNSPLHF
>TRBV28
CASSFAPVVGPSSYEQYF
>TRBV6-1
CASSEERYSRRGKFLGELFF
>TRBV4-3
CASSRWDRTDTEAFF
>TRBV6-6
CASSPLAGGNTGELFF
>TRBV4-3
CASSSIAGSYNEQFF
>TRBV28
CASSYELAGGRGYF
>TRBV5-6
CASSLLGEAFF
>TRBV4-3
CASSQDVLKGQAPSYEQYF
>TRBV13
CASSLGLGDGTQYF
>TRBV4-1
CASSQAEAGQYEQYF
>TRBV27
CASSLSRAGAKNIQYF
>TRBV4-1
CASSQTQRERTDTQYF